Presented here are 4 T cell receptor beta chains from one specimen sequenced in a study of blood T cell repertoires in COVID-19 (dated by TCRdb to the early 2020s). Library preparation was by the immunoSEQ multiplex PCR assay. TCRdb took this table from immuneACCESS and kept in-frame rearrangements with V and J called. Such tables lack part of the clones; where checked against another copy, unresolved V genes explain under half of the gap, and the rest is unexplained. This sample gives under 150,000 clones in total; approximately 84% of them show up just once. 3% to 4.5% of the sample is taken by the ten largest. The sample taken for sequencing was PBMCs or T cells enriched from blood (not recorded which). These receptors originate from a man aged 50 to 60 in a cohort exposed to, infected with or recovered from COVID-19 (not recorded which).

This chain connects TRBV29-1 to TRBJ2-7, with D tentatively TRBD1 (7 bases). V shed 5 bases and J shed 0 bases, with 14 bases lying between them. Per the germline V gene, CDR1 is SQVTM and CDR2 is ANQGSEA. The CDR3 covers 14 residues. As DNA, the CDR3 is TGCAGCGTTCAGGGGGGAACGTACTCCTACGAGCAGTACTTC. This encodes CSVQGGTYSYEQYF.

This sequence joins TRBV14 and TRBJ2-3, with 8 bases fitting TRBD2. There are 16 residues in the CDR3. J was trimmed by 4 bases and V by 2 bases; bases with no gene match: 8. Germline V CDR1 and CDR2: SGHDN, FVKESK. CDR3 coding DNA: TGTGCCAGCAGCCAACTGACGGGAGGGCCAGCAGATACGCAGTATTTT. This encodes CASSQLTGGPADTQYF.

This clone was recorded many times. The rearrangement links TRBV10-3 to TRBJ1-2, with D possibly matching TRBD1 (6 bases). The length of the CDR3 is 14 residues. The V gene lost 4 bases and the J gene lost 9 bases, with 18 bases spanning the gap. Germline lookup yields CDR1 ENHRY and CDR2 SYGVKD. CDR3 in DNA: TGTGCCATCAGTGTCCGGACAGAGTTTTTTAGCTACACCTTC. This encodes CAISVRTEFFSYTF.

V gene TRBV21-1 combines with J gene TRBJ1-2. TRBV21-1 is a pseudogene. This CDR3 contains 16 residues. The CDR3, as DNA: TGTGCCAGCAGCAAAGTGAGGAGGGGCCTCCCGTATGGCTACACCTTC. It specifies CASSKVRRGLPYGYTF.